This T cell receptor beta chain was captured by sequencing in a study of blood T cells in healthy people across ages. There are 16 residues in the CDR3. Germline V gives CDR1 MNHNS, CDR2 SASEGT. Trimming took 6 bases from V and 0 from J; bases not matched to a gene: 11. A second 7 to 11 cycle PCR used barcoded and J-beta primers. From the 5' RACE reads, TCRdb called clonotypes with MiXCR, one entry per CDR3 protein. The table shows 500,000 to 550,000 distinct CDR3 sequences, with approximately 25% occurring only once. The sample was also reused in another study, on T cells of mothers and their children.

Material for sequencing was blood. This chain links TRBV6-1 with TRBJ2-7; 7 nucleotides line up with TRBD1. This TCR derives from a boy aged 10-17 years in good health. CDR3 DNA sequence: TGTGCCAGCAGGAAACAGGGGAGCTCAGTCTCCTACGAGCAGTACTTC. It encodes CASRKQGSSVSYEQYF.